A selection of T cell receptor beta chains follows, all from one sample in a study of glioma-infiltrating T cells. TCRdb recomputed calls from the multiplex PCR reads with MiXCR, one row per CDR3 protein. The data show about 110,000 distinct CDR3 sequences, around 25% seen once. Material: glioma tissue, nonneoplastic brain tissue, or PBMCs (not recorded which). These receptors were obtained from a human donor with low-grade glioma or glioblastoma, undergoing nonglioma brain surgery, or in good health (not recorded which). Each CDR3 is given with its conserved first and last residue. The D gene is left open where the match is weak.

j_gene | d_gene | v_gene | CDR3aa
TRBJ2-1 | TRBD2 | TRBV6-1 | CASRGLAGSSSYNEQFF
TRBJ1-3 | . | TRBV7-2 | CASSPRRSGNTIYF
TRBJ1-1 | . | TRBV27 | CASRPGQSEAFF
TRBJ1-1 | . | TRBV3-1 | CASSTRAISPNTEAFF
TRBJ2-5 | TRBD1 | TRBV6-1 | CASSARDSKNKKQETQYF
TRBJ1-6 | . | TRBV20-1 | CSARSLSGPFNSPLHF
TRBJ1-5 | . | TRBV20-1 | CSARGQSESAQHF
TRBJ1-6 | TRBD1 | TRBV5-4 | CASSAGQGWSPLHF
TRBJ2-1 | TRBD2 | TRBV27 | CASSPPGLAGGGSYNEQFF
TRBJ1-3 | . | TRBV6-1 | CASSYSIGNTIYF